Described below is a single T cell receptor beta chain sequence and its context. Measured with immunoSEQ multiplex PCR; TCRdb has only the in-frame clones, and not every one. Of tens of thousands of clones listed, 65% to 90% were seen once; the top ten hold over 1.3%. The data were taken from a study of preoperative IRX-2 immunotherapy in early breast cancer. Treatment: preoperative locoregional IRX-2 cytokine immunotherapy. Patients received preoperative, locoregional IRX-2 cytokine immunotherapy in a phase Ib study. V dropped 5 bases and J dropped 6; count of bases not matched to a gene: 8. The CDR3 is 14 residues long. Germline V gives CDR1 SGHVS, CDR2 FNYEAQ.

The receptor was derived from a human donor with breast cancer. The specimen was lymph node tissue, collected after IRX-2 immunotherapy. The chain is built from TRBV7-6 and TRBJ2-7; 9 bases are shared with TRBD1. CDR3 sequence: CASSHPGQGGEQYF. CDR3 coding DNA: TGTGCCAGCAGCCATCCGGGACAGGGAGGCGAGCAGTACTTC.